This T cell receptor (beta chain) was identified in a study of blood T cell repertoires in COVID-19 (dated by TCRdb to 2020 to 2022). For context, the study as a whole: The collaborator samples originated in the United States, Italy and Spain and spanned the acute and convalescent phases of COVID-19. Where available, HLA class I and class II types were obtained from metadata supplied by the sample provider rather than from assay-based typing. A de-identified subject ID, COVID-19 status, age in years and sex were almost always included in the sample metadata. A freely available public database, intended as a resource for researchers studying the immune response to SARS-CoV-2, is where the repertoires were released. Deeply sampled blood TCRbeta repertoires from subjects exposed to, actively infected with, or recovered from COVID-19 were included in the dataset. The prospective study material was composed of cDNA or gDNA derived from T cells, B-cell-depleted T cells, or PBMCs. Samples came from the ongoing ImmuneRACE study (first 160 participants) plus 1,254 subjects from 6 global collaborators.

The CDR3 runs 15 amino acids, cysteine and phenylalanine included. Just CDR3 DNA is preserved here, 45 bases in frame from base 1. Trimming takes 4 bases off V and 0 bases off J; junction bases not matched to a gene: 7. CDR1 SGDLS and CDR2 YYNGEE were looked up in the germline V gene. One collaborating source in Seattle enrolled patients while the patients were actively infected and followed the patients over time throughout the course of disease. Collaborating institutions collected whole blood in K2EDTA tubes following their own protocols. For TCRbeta analysis, collaborators shipped samples in one of three forms: frozen whole blood, isolated PBMCs, or DNA extracted from either of those sample types. The table lists this clone with a count of one. Its antigen is unknown. There are no base qualities to consult, and no much larger clone falls within one base. The immunoSEQ Assay, a bias-controlled multiplex PCR, was used to amplify TCRbeta CDR3 regions from genomic DNA. The authors processed their data as follows. The number of nucleated cells in each sample was estimated by amplification of reference gene primers within the assay. To quantify the absolute abundance of each unique TCRbeta CDR3 rearrangement, sequence reads were collapsed and filtered. For each sample, productive Simpson clonality was calculated as the square root of Simpson's diversity index across productive rearrangements. The table was pulled from immuneACCESS by TCRdb, which kept in-frame rearrangements only. Such tables lose some clones; where checked, under half of the loss comes from unresolved V genes, and the rest has no known cause. The V and J calls and clone size come from that table; D and trimming were worked out from the DNA. The sample table shows fewer than 300,000 clones, and around 90% are seen once. The biggest ten clones account for roughly 6% of the sample.

Study-wide findings and limitations: How much clinical and demographic metadata was included differed by source and by participant, and the metadata was provided uncurated.

The sequence links TRBV9 to TRBJ2-7; 7 central nucleotides agree with TRBD2. The receptor was derived from a woman aged 45-65 years with COVID-19, enrolled during active disease. Sequencing used peripheral blood. The DNA sequence is as follows: TGTGCCAGCAGCATACAATCGGGGGGCTCCTACGAGCAGTACTTC. This codes for CASSIQSGGSYEQYF.